The clone carrying this T cell receptor beta chain came up once. The germline V and J ends were trimmed by 6 bases and 4 bases, with 21 bases remaining between them. The CDR3 sequence is 15 residues long. The germline gives CDR1 SQVTM, CDR2 ANQGSEA. This sample is drawn from a study of blood T cell repertoires in COVID-19. About the research overall: Acute and convalescent COVID-19 specimens originated in the United States, Italy and Spain. Sample material is recorded as cDNA or gDNA derived from T cells, B-cell-depleted T cells, or PBMCs.

Original handling: Estimated nucleated cell counts came from reference gene primer amplification. Measured with immunoSEQ multiplex PCR; TCRdb has only the in-frame clones, and not every one. V and J calls and clone size follow that table, whereas D and trimming were derived from the DNA. Of about 190,000 clones listed, about 80% were seen once; the top ten hold approximately 14%. This rearrangement joins TRBV29-1 to TRBJ1-2; the D gene is possibly TRBD1 (6 bases). The specimen was peripheral blood. The sequence came from a man aged 25 to 45 with active or convalescent COVID-19. CDR3 nucleotide sequence: TGCAGCGTCCGAGGGGGGGGCGCCCCATCCTATGGCTACACCTTC. Protein: CSVRGGGAPSYGYTF.